This is a list of T cell receptor beta chains from one sample in a study of early T cells in non-severe SARS-CoV-2 infection. TCRdb recomputed calls from the 5' RACE reads with MiXCR, one row per CDR3 protein. The sample has tens of thousands of distinct CDR3 sequences, around 20% seen once; the top ten hold 16%. Specimen: whole blood, collected at baseline. Receptors were obtained from an adult who was a healthcare worker with PCR-confirmed SARS-CoV-2 infection or an uninfected control (not recorded which). CDR3s include the opening cysteine and the closing phenylalanine or tryptophan. D genes are given only for firm matches. Clone size appears in some rows only: once, few, many, or a class for an expanded clone.

j_call: TRBJ1-2
v_call: TRBV10-3
clone_size: .
d_call: .
cdr3_nt: TGTGCCATCACGGCTGGAGCTAACTATGGCTACACCTTC
cdr3_aa: CAITAGANYGYTF

j_call: TRBJ2-4
v_call: TRBV19
clone_size: .
d_call: TRBD1
cdr3_nt: TGTGCCAGTAGTAGATCGACAGGGTCGGGCAAAAACATTCAGTACTTC
cdr3_aa: CASSRSTGSGKNIQYF

j_call: TRBJ2-1
v_call: TRBV7-2
clone_size: .
d_call: TRBD2
cdr3_nt: TGTGCCAGCAGCTGGACCGGGACTAGAAATGAGCAGTTCTTC
cdr3_aa: CASSWTGTRNEQFF

j_call: TRBJ2-7
v_call: TRBV28
clone_size: many
d_call: TRBD1
cdr3_nt: TGTGCCAGCAGCCCGACAGGGTCCCACGAGCAGTACTTC
cdr3_aa: CASSPTGSHEQYF

j_call: TRBJ2-7
v_call: TRBV5-4
clone_size: few
d_call: .
cdr3_nt: TGTGCCAGCAGCTTGGTGGACAGAGCCTACGAGCAGTACTTC
cdr3_aa: CASSLVDRAYEQYF

j_call: TRBJ2-7
v_call: TRBV6-5
clone_size: many
d_call: .
cdr3_nt: TGTGCCAGCAGTTACTCTAAGTTGTACTACGAGCAGTACTTC
cdr3_aa: CASSYSKLYYEQYF

j_call: TRBJ1-4
v_call: TRBV15
clone_size: few
d_call: .
cdr3_nt: TGTGCCACCAGGGATCCTCAGAGTGAAGTGATTGAAAAACTGTTTTTT
cdr3_aa: CATRDPQSEVIEKLFF

j_call: TRBJ1-2
v_call: TRBV7-2
clone_size: .
d_call: .
cdr3_nt: TGTGCCAGCAGCTCCCAGCCTATTGGTGGCTACACCTTC
cdr3_aa: CASSSQPIGGYTF

j_call: TRBJ1-1
v_call: TRBV25-1
clone_size: few
d_call: .
cdr3_nt: TGTGCCAGCAGTGGGGGGGGACTCGTGGGCACTGAAGCTTTCTTT
cdr3_aa: CASSGGGLVGTEAFF

j_call: TRBJ2-5
v_call: TRBV5-1
clone_size: .
d_call: TRBD2
cdr3_nt: TGCGCCAGCAGGGTAACCGGGACTAGCGGCCAAGAGACCCAGTACTTC
cdr3_aa: CASRVTGTSGQETQYF

j_call: TRBJ2-1
v_call: TRBV29-1
clone_size: .
d_call: .
cdr3_nt: TGCAGCGTTGACAGGGGTAAATACAATGAGCAGTTCTTC
cdr3_aa: CSVDRGKYNEQFF

j_call: TRBJ1-1
v_call: TRBV7-9
clone_size: many
d_call: .
cdr3_nt: TGTGCCAGCAGGGGAGACAGGAAGAACACTGAAGCTTTCTTT
cdr3_aa: CASRGDRKNTEAFF

j_call: TRBJ2-2
v_call: TRBV24-1
clone_size: .
d_call: .
cdr3_nt: TGTGCCACCAGTGACTCTGACAGCGGGGAGCTGTTTTTT
cdr3_aa: CATSDSDSGELFF

j_call: TRBJ2-1
v_call: TRBV2
clone_size: .
d_call: .
cdr3_nt: TGTGCCAGCAAGACCCCACCCCCCGGTGAGCAGTTCTTC
cdr3_aa: CASKTPPPGEQFF

j_call: TRBJ2-2
v_call: TRBV3-1
clone_size: few
d_call: .
cdr3_nt: TGTGCCAGCAGCCACCAACCGGGGGCAGGCACCGGGGAGCTGTTTTTT
cdr3_aa: CASSHQPGAGTGELFF

j_call: TRBJ1-4
v_call: TRBV3-1
clone_size: few
d_call: .
cdr3_nt: TGTGCCAGCAGCCAAGCCGGGGGGTCTAATGAAAAACTGTTTTTT
cdr3_aa: CASSQAGGSNEKLFF

j_call: TRBJ1-6
v_call: TRBV10-3
clone_size: once
d_call: .
cdr3_nt: TGTGCCATCAGTGATTTGGGCAATTCACCCCTCCACTTT
cdr3_aa: CAISDLGNSPLHF

j_call: TRBJ1-2
v_call: TRBV6-7
clone_size: few
d_call: .
cdr3_nt: TGTGCCGGACGGAGGCCAGAAGGGCTCTATGGCTACACCTTC
cdr3_aa: CAGRRPEGLYGYTF

j_call: TRBJ2-3
v_call: TRBV4-1
clone_size: .
d_call: TRBD2
cdr3_nt: TGCGCCAGCAGCCACAGGACTAGCGGGAGCACAGATACGCAGTATTTT
cdr3_aa: CASSHRTSGSTDTQYF

j_call: TRBJ1-1
v_call: TRBV28
clone_size: few
d_call: .
cdr3_nt: TGTGCCAGCAGTTCCCCAACCACTGAAGCTTTCTTT
cdr3_aa: CASSSPTTEAFF

j_call: TRBJ1-1
v_call: TRBV30
clone_size: .
d_call: .
cdr3_nt: TGTGCCTGGAAGGTTGCAGGGAGGATGAACACTGAAGCTTTCTTT
cdr3_aa: CAWKVAGRMNTEAFF

j_call: TRBJ1-5
v_call: TRBV18
clone_size: .
d_call: .
cdr3_nt: TGTGTCAGCTCAAGTGGATATAGCAATCAGCCCCAGCATTTT
cdr3_aa: CVSSSGYSNQPQHF

j_call: TRBJ1-2
v_call: TRBV21-1
clone_size: .
d_call: .
cdr3_nt: TGTGCCAGCAGCCCCAGGAACTATGGCTACACCTTC
cdr3_aa: CASSPRNYGYTF